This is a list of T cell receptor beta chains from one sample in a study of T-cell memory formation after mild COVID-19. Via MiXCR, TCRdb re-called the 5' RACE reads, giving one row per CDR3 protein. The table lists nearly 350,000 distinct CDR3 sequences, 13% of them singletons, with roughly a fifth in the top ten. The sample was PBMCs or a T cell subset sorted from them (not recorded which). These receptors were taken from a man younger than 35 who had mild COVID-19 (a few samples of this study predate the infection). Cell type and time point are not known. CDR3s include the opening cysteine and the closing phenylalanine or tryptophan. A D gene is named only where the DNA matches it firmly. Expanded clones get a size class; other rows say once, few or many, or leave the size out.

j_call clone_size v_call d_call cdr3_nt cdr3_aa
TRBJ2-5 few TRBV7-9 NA TGTGCCAGCAGCTTGGGCAGCGCTACCAGAGAGACCCAGTACTTC CASSLGSATRETQYF
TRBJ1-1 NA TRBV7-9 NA TGTGCCAGCAGCTTGAGGGTCACGGCTGAAGCTTTCTTT CASSLRVTAEAFF
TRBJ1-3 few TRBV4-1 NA TGCGCCAGCAGCCAAGGTCGGCGGACCATCTCTGGAAACACCATATATTTT CASSQGRRTISGNTIYF
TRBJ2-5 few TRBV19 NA TGTGCCAGTAGTGCCAACCCGGGACTCACTAAGCGAGAGACCCAGTACTTC CASSANPGLTKRETQYF
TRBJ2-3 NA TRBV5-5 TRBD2 TGTGCCAGCAGCCCCCGGGACTATATAACAGATACGCAGTATTTT CASSPRDYITDTQYF
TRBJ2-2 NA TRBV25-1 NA TGTGCCAGCACCGGGGACTCTCGGGAGCTGTTTTTT CASTGDSRELFF
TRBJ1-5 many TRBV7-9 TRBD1 TGTGCCAGCAGCTTAGGAGTCGGACAGGCTCATCAGCCCCAGCATTTT CASSLGVGQAHQPQHF
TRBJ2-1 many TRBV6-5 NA TGTGCCAGCAGTTACTCGCGGGGCTCCTACAATGAGCAGTTCTTC CASSYSRGSYNEQFF
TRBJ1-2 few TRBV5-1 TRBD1 TGCGCCAGCAGCGAGGGACAGGGGGCTTTTGGCTACACCTTC CASSEGQGAFGYTF
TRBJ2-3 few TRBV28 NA TGTGCCAGCACCCCTCCTGGGGATACGCAGTATTTT CASTPPGDTQYF
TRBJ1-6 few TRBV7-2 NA TGTGCCAGCAGCTTCCCGGGGCCAAATTCACCCCTCCACTTT CASSFPGPNSPLHF
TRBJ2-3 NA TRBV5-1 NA TGCGCCAGCAGCCTCCAGGGGATGCAAGATACGCAGTATTTT CASSLQGMQDTQYF
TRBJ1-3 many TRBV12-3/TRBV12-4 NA TGTGCCAGCAGTCCGTCGGCGGGTGGAAACACCATATATTTT CASSPSAGGNTIYF
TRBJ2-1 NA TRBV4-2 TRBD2 TGTGCCAGCAGCCCGGCGGGGGGGAGCCCCATTCAGCAGTTCTTC CASSPAGGSPIQQFF
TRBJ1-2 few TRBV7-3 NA TGTGCCAGCAGCTTAAGTCCTCTCTATGGCTACACCTTC CASSLSPLYGYTF
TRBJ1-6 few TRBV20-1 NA TGCAGTGCTACTGAGGCAGGGTACAATTCACCCCTCCACTTT CSATEAGYNSPLHF
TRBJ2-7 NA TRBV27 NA TGTGCCAGCAGTTTACGAACGGGGGTAGGATTCTACGAGCAGTACTTC CASSLRTGVGFYEQYF
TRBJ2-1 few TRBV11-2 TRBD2 TGTGCCAGCAGCTTAGTGGGAAGTGGAGCTAGCGGGGGTAATGAGCAGTTCTTC CASSLVGSGASGGNEQFF
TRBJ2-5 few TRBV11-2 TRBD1 TGTGCCAGCAGCTGGGGACAGGGAGTTCGGGAGACCCAGTACTTC CASSWGQGVRETQYF
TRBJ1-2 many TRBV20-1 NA TGCAGTGCTAGGACACCTAACTATGGCTACACCTTC CSARTPNYGYTF
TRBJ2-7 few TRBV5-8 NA TGTGCCAGCAGCTTCAGGGACGGTCAGATGCGCGAGCAGTACTTC CASSFRDGQMREQYF
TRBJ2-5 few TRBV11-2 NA TGTGCCAGCAGCTTAACCTACAGGGAGACCCAGTACTTC CASSLTYRETQYF
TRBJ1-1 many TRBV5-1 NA TGCGCCAGCAGCTTGTCGACGGAAAGGGGGACTGAAGCTTTCTTT CASSLSTERGTEAFF
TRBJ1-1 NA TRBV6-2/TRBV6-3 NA TGTGCCAGCAACGCCGGGGGGAACACTGAAGCTTTCTTT CASNAGGNTEAFF
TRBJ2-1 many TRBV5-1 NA TGCGCCAGCAGCTTGGCCAGGGCCAATGAGCAGTTCTTC CASSLARANEQFF
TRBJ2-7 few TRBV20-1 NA TGCAGTGCTATCGGGGTTCGCGGGGACTACGAGCAGTACTTC CSAIGVRGDYEQYF
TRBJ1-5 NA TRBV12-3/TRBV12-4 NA TGTGCCAGCAGCTCAAATCGGCTCAATCAGCCCCAGCATTTT CASSSNRLNQPQHF
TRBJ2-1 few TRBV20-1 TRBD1 TGCAGTGCTCGGTCCATGGGACAGGAGAGCTCCTACAATGAGCAGTTCTTC CSARSMGQESSYNEQFF
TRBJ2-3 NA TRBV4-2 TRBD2 TGTGCCAGCAGCCAAGAGGGAGGCGGGGGGTTCACAGATACGCAGTATTTT CASSQEGGGGFTDTQYF
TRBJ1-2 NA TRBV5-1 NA TGCGCCAGCAGCTTCCTACCAGGAAACTATGGCTACACCTTC CASSFLPGNYGYTF
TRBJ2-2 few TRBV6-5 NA TGTGCCAGCAGCATCCAGGGGTCGGCCACCGGGGAGCTGTTTTTT CASSIQGSATGELFF
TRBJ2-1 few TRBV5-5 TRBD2 TGTGCCAGCAGTTTTGGACTAGCGGGGGATGAGCAGTTCTTC CASSFGLAGDEQFF
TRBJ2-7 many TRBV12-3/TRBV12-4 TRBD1 TGTGCCAGCAGCTATACTAACAGGGGATCCTACGAGCAGTACTTC CASSYTNRGSYEQYF
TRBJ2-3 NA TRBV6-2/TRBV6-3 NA TGTGCCAGCAGTTACGCTCCGGTTCATACGCAGTATTTT CASSYAPVHTQYF
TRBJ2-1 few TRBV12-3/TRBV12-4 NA TGTGCCAGCAGTTCGCCCATGGGCGACCGGGAGCAGTTCTTC CASSSPMGDREQFF
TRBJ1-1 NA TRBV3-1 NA TGTGCCAGCAGCCAACTCCGGACAGCTGAAGCTTTCTTT CASSQLRTAEAFF
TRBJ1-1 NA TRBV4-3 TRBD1 TGCGCCAGCAGCTCCTTTCAGGGGGCTGAAGCTTTCTTT CASSSFQGAEAFF
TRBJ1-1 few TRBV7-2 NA TGTGCCAGTAGACAGAGTGTCACTGAAGCTTTCTTT CASRQSVTEAFF
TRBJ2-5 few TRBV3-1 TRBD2 TGTGCCAGCAGCCCCCCAGCCCCAGCTAGCGGGGTGGGAGAGACCCAGTACTTC CASSPPAPASGVGETQYF
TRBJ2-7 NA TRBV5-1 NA TGCGCCAGCAGCTTGTTAAGTAACATCGGCGACGAGCAGTACTTC CASSLLSNIGDEQYF
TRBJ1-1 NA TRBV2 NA TGTGCCAGCAGTGATAAGATTTTTAAACCCCAGGCTTTATTT CASSDKIFKPQALF
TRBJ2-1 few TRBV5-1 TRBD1 TGCGCCAGCAGCTTGAGACAGGGAAGGAGCAATGAGCAGTTCTTC CASSLRQGRSNEQFF
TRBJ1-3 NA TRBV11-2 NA TGTGCCAGCAGCTTAGCGGGTGGTTTCTCTGGAAACACCATATATTTT CASSLAGGFSGNTIYF
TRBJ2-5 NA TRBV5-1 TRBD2 TGCGCCAGCAGAAGGAGCGGGGTGGGGCAAGAGACCCAGTACTTC CASRRSGVGQETQYF
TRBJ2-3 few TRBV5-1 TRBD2 TGCGCCAGCAGCTCCGGGACTAGTCGTCGGGATACGCAGTATTTT CASSSGTSRRDTQYF
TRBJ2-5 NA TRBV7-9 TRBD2 TGTGCCAGCAGCCGGGACTATCCAGTGGGGGAGACCCAGTACTTC CASSRDYPVGETQYF
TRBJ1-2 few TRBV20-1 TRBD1 TGCAGTGCTAGAGATTTCACAGGGGATTATGGCTACACCTTC CSARDFTGDYGYTF
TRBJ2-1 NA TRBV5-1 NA TGCGCCAGCAGCTTGACTCCCCAGCAGATTAATGAGCAGTTCTTC CASSLTPQQINEQFF
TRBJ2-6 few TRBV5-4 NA TGTGCCAGCAGCCCTCCTTTGGGCTCTGGGGCCAACGTCCTGACTTTC CASSPPLGSGANVLTF
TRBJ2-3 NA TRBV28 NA TGTGCCAGCATCCCGGGTTTCGCAGATACGCAGTATTTT CASIPGFADTQYF